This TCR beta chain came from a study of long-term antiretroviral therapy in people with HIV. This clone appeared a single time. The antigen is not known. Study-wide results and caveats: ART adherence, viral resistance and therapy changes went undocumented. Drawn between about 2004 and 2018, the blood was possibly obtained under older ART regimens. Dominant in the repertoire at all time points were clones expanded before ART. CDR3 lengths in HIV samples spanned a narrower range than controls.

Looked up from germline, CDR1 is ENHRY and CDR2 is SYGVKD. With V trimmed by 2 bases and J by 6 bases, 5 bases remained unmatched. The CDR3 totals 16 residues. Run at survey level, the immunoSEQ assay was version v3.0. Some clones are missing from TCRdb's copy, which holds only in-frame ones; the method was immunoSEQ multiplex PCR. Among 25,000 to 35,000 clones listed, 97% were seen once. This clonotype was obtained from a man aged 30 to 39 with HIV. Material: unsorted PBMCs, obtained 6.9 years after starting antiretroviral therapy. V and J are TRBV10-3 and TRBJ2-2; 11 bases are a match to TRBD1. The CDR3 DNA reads TGTGCCATCAGTGAGCCCCGGGACAGGGGGTCCGGGGAGCTGTTTTTT. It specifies CAISEPRDRGSGELFF.